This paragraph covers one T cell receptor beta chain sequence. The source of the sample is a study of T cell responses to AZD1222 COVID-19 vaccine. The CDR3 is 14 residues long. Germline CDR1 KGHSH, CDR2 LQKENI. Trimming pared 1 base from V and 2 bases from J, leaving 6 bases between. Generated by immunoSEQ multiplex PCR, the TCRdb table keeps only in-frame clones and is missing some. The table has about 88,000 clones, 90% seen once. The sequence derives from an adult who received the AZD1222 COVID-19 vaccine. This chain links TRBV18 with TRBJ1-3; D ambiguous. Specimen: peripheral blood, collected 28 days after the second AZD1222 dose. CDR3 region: CASSPLGAGNTIYF. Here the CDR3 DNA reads TGTGCCAGCTCACCACTCGGTGCTGGAAACACCATATATTTT.